This passage covers 27 T cell receptor beta chains from one sample sequenced in a study of cytomegalovirus exposure and HLA in healthy donors. Produced via immunoSEQ multiplex PCR; TCRdb's table is partial and in-frame only. The sample consists of tens of thousands of clones, around 94% of them appearing once. The specimen was PBMCs. These receptors were obtained from a woman younger than 30 in good health and CMV-seropositive.

This rearrangement joins TRBV5-1 to TRBJ2-7; the D gene is possibly TRBD2 (6 bases). The germline V and J ends were trimmed by 0 bases and 3 bases, with 10 bases remaining between them. Germline loops: CDR1 SGHRS, CDR2 YFSETQ. The CDR3 covers 14 residues. The CDR3 reads CASSLAGGVYEQYF. The CDR3 DNA reads TGCGCCAGCAGCTTGGCCGGGGGAGTCTACGAGCAGTACTTC.

The V and J genes are TRBV25-1 and TRBJ2-1; perhaps TRBD2 as D (6 bases). Trimming stripped 3 bases from V and 6 bases from J, with 15 bases between. This CDR3 is 15 amino acids long. The germline gives CDR1 MGHDK, CDR2 SYGVNS. The CDR3 protein is CASSEDYRPLNEQFF. The CDR3 DNA reads as TGTGCCAGCAGTGAGGACTACCGGCCCCTCAATGAGCAGTTCTTC.

V usage is TRBV7-9 and J usage is TRBJ1-5, with a weak D call TRBD1 (6 bases). In germline, CDR1 is SEHNR, CDR2 FQNEAQ (reference sequence). The germline V and J ends were trimmed by 1 base and 0 bases, with 13 bases remaining between them. The length of the CDR3 is 17 residues. CDR3 nucleotide sequence: TGTGCCAGCAGCTTAGTAATTGCAGGGGATAGCAATCAGCCCCAGCATTTT. The encoded protein is CASSLVIAGDSNQPQHF.

This clone was counted once. This chain links TRBV29-1 with TRBJ2-5; D possibly corresponds to TRBD1 (5 bases). This CDR3 comprises 13 residues. V lost 1 base and J lost 9, with 15 bases in between. Germline loops: CDR1 SQVTM, CDR2 ANQGSEA. In nucleotides, the CDR3 is TGCAGCGTTGAAGGGCACTTAGTGGGGCCCCAGTACTTC. Encoded protein: CSVEGHLVGPQYF. The full variable domain, in which reference TRBV29-1 and TRBJ2-5 provide the parts outside the CDR3, is SAVISQKPSRDICQRGTSLTIQCQVDSQVTMMFWYRQQPGQSLTLIATANQGSEATYESGFVIDKFPISRPNLTFSTLTVSNMSPEDSSIYLCSVEGHLVGPQYFGPGTRLLVL.

This sequence joins TRBV25-1 and TRBJ1-5, with D possibly matching TRBD1 (5 bases). Trimming cost V 5 bases and J 2 bases, with 13 bases left between them. The CDR3 is made up of 15 amino acids. CDR1 and CDR2 from the germline V gene are MGHDK and SYGVNS. CDR3 in DNA: TGTGCCAGCAGTCCCGGCCCGGGGGGCAATCAGCCCCAGCATTTT. Translation: CASSPGPGGNQPQHF.

V gene TRBV10-3 combines with J gene TRBJ1-2; D unclear. From germline, CDR1 is ENHRY and CDR2 SYGVKD. This CDR3 contains 15 residues. The V gene lost 7 bases and the J gene lost 6 bases, with 21 bases spanning the gap. CDR3 in amino acids: CAIMASGSRFHGYTF. The CDR3 DNA sequence: TGTGCCATCATGGCGAGCGGCAGCAGGTTCCATGGCTACACCTTC.

The chain carries TRBV19 and TRBJ2-7, with D uncertain. Trimming took off 3 bases at V and 4 bases at J, with 10 bases between the two ends. The CDR3 loop spans 13 amino acids. From germline, CDR1 is LNHDA and CDR2 SQIVND (reference sequence). As DNA, the CDR3 is TGTGCCAGTAGTATTCAGCGCGAATACGAGCAGTACTTC. Translating gives CASSIQREYEQYF.

V is TRBV7-8 and J is TRBJ1-5, with D unresolved. The CDR3 loop spans 16 amino acids. Germline V gene sequence: CDR1 SGHVS, CDR2 FQNEAQ. V lost 6 bases and J lost 2, with 17 bases in between. In DNA form, the CDR3 reads TGTGCCAGCAGTCCCGGGCACTCGGGAGGCAATCAGCCCCAGCATTTT. Translation: CASSPGHSGGNQPQHF. Filled out from reference TRBV7-8 and TRBJ1-5, the complete variable domain reads GAGVSQSPRYKVAKRGQDVALRCDPISGHVSLFWYQQALGQGPEFLTYFQNEAQLDKSGLPSDRFFAERPEGSVSTLKIQRTQQEDSAVYLCASSPGHSGGNQPQHFGDGTRLSIL.

V usage is TRBV27 and J usage is TRBJ2-3, with TRBD2 matching 7 bases. Unmatched junction bases numbered 7, after V lost 2 bases and J lost 5 bases. The CDR3 totals 15 residues. Germline lookup yields CDR1 MNHEY and CDR2 SMNVEV (reference sequence). The CDR3 region has the DNA TGTGCCAGCAGTTTAGTGGGAGGGTCGGGAGATACGCAGTATTTT. Amino acid sequence: CASSLVGGSGDTQYF.

The V and J genes are TRBV5-1 and TRBJ2-3; TRBD2 aligns across 11 bases. Losses at the gene ends were 5 bases for V and 6 bases for J; bases not matched to a gene: 17. This CDR3 is built from 18 residues. The germline CDR1 and CDR2 sequences are SGHRS and YFSETQ. The CDR3 nucleotides are TGCGCCAGCAGTTATGGTCCCACGGGACTAGCGGTTCGGGATACGCAGTATTTT. It codes for CASSYGPTGLAVRDTQYF.

The chain links TRBV9 to TRBJ2-1, with 8 bases lining up with TRBD1. The junction had 12 bases not matched to a gene; V was cut back by 3 bases and J by 7 bases. The CDR3 has 16 residues. CDR1 and CDR2 (germline): SGDLS, YYNGEE. Here the CDR3 reads CASSGGDRLKENEQFF. The DNA for the CDR3 is TGTGCCAGCAGCGGGGGGGACAGGCTAAAAGAGAATGAGCAGTTCTTC.

The chain carries TRBV11-2 and TRBJ1-1; D is unresolved. Per germline, CDR1 SGHAT and CDR2 FQNNGV. V dropped 4 bases and J dropped 7 bases, with 10 bases sitting between them. There are 12 residues in the CDR3. CDR3 nucleotide sequence: TGTGCCAGCAGCTCCCTTCGCGATGAAGCTTTCTTT. The encoded protein is CASSSLRDEAFF.

The chain joins TRBV27 to TRBJ2-3, with 9 bases lining up with TRBD2. The J segment lost 1 base and the V segment lost 3 bases, leaving 14 bases of the junction unmatched. Germline V gives CDR1 MNHEY, CDR2 SMNVEV (reference sequence). This CDR3 has 19 amino acids. CDR3 region: CASSFRWAGGPSGTDTQYF. The CDR3 DNA follows: TGTGCCAGCAGTTTCAGATGGGCGGGAGGGCCCTCGGGCACAGATACGCAGTATTTT.

CDR3 sequence: CASSYATPERGYTF. DNA of the CDR3: TGTGCCAGCAGTTATGCTACCCCGGAGCGTGGCTACACCTTC. The chain combines TRBV6-5 with TRBJ1-2, with D unresolved. V was clipped by 3 bases and J by 7 bases, with 15 bases between them. The germline V gene encodes CDR1 MNHEY and CDR2 SVGAGI. This CDR3 contains 14 residues.

The chain recombines TRBV6-6 with TRBJ1-6, with 8 bases identical to TRBD1. Trimming cost V 6 bases and J 9 bases; bases outside gene matches: 7. The germline V gene encodes CDR1 MNHNY and CDR2 SVGAGI (reference sequence). This CDR3 has 14 residues. The CDR3 here is CASSSGQGTSPLHF. The CDR3 DNA reads as TGTGCCAGCAGCTCAGGACAGGGAACTTCACCCCTCCACTTT.

The V gene is TRBV27, the J gene TRBJ2-7, with TRBD1 matching 7 bases. The CDR3 is 15 amino acids. Per germline, CDR1 MNHEY and CDR2 SMNVEV (reference sequence). V shed 3 bases and J 2 bases; nucleotides not matched to a gene: 7. The CDR3: CASSLGQLVPYEQYF. The CDR3 DNA is TGTGCCAGCAGTTTGGGACAGCTAGTACCCTACGAGCAGTACTTC.

The V call is TRBV6-5, the J call TRBJ1-2, with TRBD1 identical over 8 bases. The CDR3 extends over 13 amino acids. V gave up 2 bases and J gave up 8 bases; unmatched junction bases: 4. Germline-derived CDR1 and CDR2 are MNHEY and SVGAGI. CDR3 DNA: TGTGCCAGCAGTTACAGGGACAGGAGAGGCTACACCTTC. As protein: CASSYRDRRGYTF.

The V call is TRBV5-1, the J call TRBJ1-6; 9 nucleotides line up with TRBD1. This CDR3 is built from 16 residues. Germline lookup yields CDR1 SGHRS and CDR2 YFSETQ. The V and J ends lost 4 bases and 3 bases, in that order; junction bases with no gene match: 5. The CDR3 DNA reads as TGCGCCAGCAGCAGGACAGGGGACAACTATAATTCACCCCTCCACTTT. Amino acids: CASSRTGDNYNSPLHF. Looking up the rest from reference TRBV5-1 and TRBJ1-6 gives the full variable domain: KAGVTQTPRYLIKTRGQQVTLSCSPISGHRSVSWYQQTPGQGLQFLFEYFSETQRNKGNFPGRFSGRQFSNSRSEMNVSTLELGDSALYLCASSRTGDNYNSPLHFGNGTRLTVT.

The CDR3: CASSGDTSGVSTDTQYF. The CDR3 nucleotides are TGTGCCAGCAGTGGCGATACTAGCGGGGTTAGCACAGATACGCAGTATTTT. The chain recombines TRBV2 with TRBJ2-3; 10 positions match TRBD2. The CDR3 is 17 amino acids. CDR1 and CDR2 from the germline V gene are SNHLY and FYNNEI. J gave up 0 bases and V 4 bases, and 7 bases lay outside the gene matches.

The chain carries TRBV5-1 and TRBJ2-1; D is ambiguous. Per the germline V gene, CDR1 is SGHRS and CDR2 is YFSETQ. V shed 1 base and J shed 4 bases, with 12 bases lying between them. The CDR3 contains 15 residues. As DNA, the CDR3 is TGCGCCAGCAGCTTGATGCAGTTACCGTACAATGAGCAGTTCTTC. This codes for CASSLMQLPYNEQFF.

CDR3 sequence (DNA): TGCGCCAGCAGCTTGGAACTGCAGGGGTACACTGAAGCTTTCTTT. Translation gives CASSLELQGYTEAFF. V gene TRBV5-1 combines with J gene TRBJ1-1; D is perhaps TRBD1 (6 bases). This CDR3 has 15 residues. CDR1 is SGHRS and CDR2 is YFSETQ in the germline V gene. With 0 bases removed from V and 3 bases from J, the gap between germline ends came to 12 bases. The entire variable domain, with the rest obtained from reference TRBV5-1 and TRBJ1-1, is as follows: KAGVTQTPRYLIKTRGQQVTLSCSPISGHRSVSWYQQTPGQGLQFLFEYFSETQRNKGNFPGRFSGRQFSNSRSEMNVSTLELGDSALYLCASSLELQGYTEAFFGQGTRLTVV.

The chain is built from TRBV5-1 and TRBJ1-3, with D maybe TRBD1 (5 bases). CDR1 SGHRS and CDR2 YFSETQ come from the germline V gene. The CDR3 consists of 16 residues. V lost 0 bases to trimming and J lost 0 bases, with 10 bases between them. The CDR3 loop reads CASSLGGSFSGNTIYF. For the CDR3, the DNA is TGCGCCAGCAGCTTGGGGGGCTCGTTCTCTGGAAACACCATATATTTT.

The chain couples TRBV18 to TRBJ2-1; the D is unclear. Trimming took off 2 bases at V and 2 bases at J, with 7 bases between the two ends. This CDR3 has 14 residues. The germline V gene encodes CDR1 KGHSH and CDR2 LQKENI. The DNA for the CDR3 is TGTGCCAGCTCACCATTGGCAGCCTACAATGAGCAGTTCTTC. Encoded protein: CASSPLAAYNEQFF.

In nucleotides, the CDR3 is TGTGCCAGCATCGGACTAGCGGCGGCCAATGAGCAGTTCTTC. Protein: CASIGLAAANEQFF. The chain has TRBV2 and TRBJ2-1; 10 bases match TRBD2. CDR3 size: 14 residues. The V gene's germline CDR1 is SNHLY and CDR2 FYNNEI. Trimming cost V 7 bases and J 6 bases; bases outside gene matches: 6.

The chain has TRBV5-5 and TRBJ2-1; a weak D match, TRBD1 (6 bases). Germline V gene sequence: CDR1 SGHKS, CDR2 YYEKEE (reference sequence). V lost 3 bases and J lost 0, with 10 bases in between. This CDR3 comprises 15 residues. The CDR3 sequence is CASSYTGTSYNEQFF. The CDR3 bases are TGTGCCAGCAGCTATACAGGGACCTCCTACAATGAGCAGTTCTTC.

CDR3 nucleotide sequence: TGTGCCAGCAGCCAAGATTGGCTAGCGGGGGGCAATGAGCAGTTCTTC. It is translated as CASSQDWLAGGNEQFF. The chain links TRBV4-2 to TRBJ2-1, with 11 bases aligning to TRBD2. CDR3 size: 16 residues. CDR1 LGHNA and CDR2 YNFKEQ come from the germline V gene. V gave up 0 bases and J gave up 6 bases; unmatched junction bases: 4.

This chain uses TRBV7-9 with TRBJ2-7; 10 bases align to TRBD1. The CDR3 extends over 16 amino acids. Germline loops: CDR1 SEHNR, CDR2 FQNEAQ (reference sequence). The V gene end was trimmed by 3 bases and the J gene end by 6 bases; junction bases not matched to a gene: 11. CDR3 DNA sequence: TGTGCCAGCAGCTTGGCTAAAGGACAGGGGGTGAGCGAGCAGTACTTC. Translation: CASSLAKGQGVSEQYF.